Listed below are T cell receptor beta chains from one sample, sequenced in a study of glioma-infiltrating T cells after dendritic cell vaccination. The data were produced by immunoSEQ multiplex PCR, yet TCRdb's version contains in-frame clones alone and is incomplete. The data contain around 21,000 clones, 79% of them seen just once; the ten biggest clones take up 35% to 40%. The starting material was blood, obtained before dendritic cell vaccination. These receptors originate from a human donor with glioblastoma. The CDR3 runs from the conserved cysteine through the conserved F or W. A D gene is named only where the DNA matches it firmly. Rows may omit the clone size; those that give it use once, few, many or a size class.

. TRBJ2-1 13 TRBV7-2 . TGTGCCAGCAGGTCGGGGGTAGGCAATGAGCAGTTCTTC CASRSGVGNEQFF
. TRBJ1-5 11 TRBV27 . TGTGCCAGCGGCCCGCGGTTTCCCCAGCATTTT CASGPRFPQHF
. TRBJ2-7 13 TRBV11-2 . TGTGCCAGCAGCTACGGGACTTTCTACGAGCAGTACTTC CASSYGTFYEQYF
. TRBJ2-5 15 TRBV25-1 . TGTGCCAGCAGTGAATATCTAGGGGCTCAAGAGACCCAGTACTTC CASSEYLGAQETQYF
. TRBJ1-5 15 TRBV27 few TGTGCCAGCAGTTTGAAGGGACACTGGGTTCAGCCCCAGCATTTT CASSLKGHWVQPQHF
. TRBJ2-2 15 TRBV7-2 . TGTGCCAGCAGGAGGACCCAGGGCGGCACCGGGGAGCTGTTTTTT CASRRTQGGTGELFF
TRBD1 TRBJ2-5 15 TRBV29-1 few TGCAGCGTTGAAGTGCAGGGGGCTCCCCAAGAGACCCAGTACTTC CSVEVQGAPQETQYF
. TRBJ2-6 13 TRBV19 medium-sized TGTGCCAGTAGTATGGCCCGGGCCAACGTCCTGACTTTC CASSMARANVLTF
TRBD2 TRBJ2-3 17 TRBV28 few TGTGCCAGCAGTTTATGGGTAGCGGGAGGGTTCACAGATACGCAGTATTTT CASSLWVAGGFTDTQYF
. TRBJ2-2 12 TRBV6-6 . TGTGCCAGCACCCGGCGGACCGGGGAGCTGTTTTTT CASTRRTGELFF
TRBD1 TRBJ1-2 16 TRBV28 . TGTGCCAGCAGTTTATCCCTAAGGGGGCAGGGCAAGGGCTACACCTTC CASSLSLRGQGKGYTF
TRBD1 TRBJ2-2 15 TRBV2 . TGTGCCAGCAGCCGACAGGGGGCAGTAACCGGGGAGCTGTTTTTT CASSRQGAVTGELFF
TRBD2 TRBJ2-7 16 TRBV28 . TGTGCCAGCAGTTCCTCTAGCGGGTCCAGTAGAAACGAGCAGTACTTC CASSSSSGSSRNEQYF
. TRBJ1-3 15 TRBV5-4 . TGTGCCAGCAGCCCGACACGTAACTCTGGAAACACCATATATTTT CASSPTRNSGNTIYF
TRBD2 TRBJ2-1 15 TRBV5-1 few TGCGCCAGCAGCGCCACTAGCGTCTCCTACAATGAGCAGTTCTTC CASSATSVSYNEQFF
TRBD2 TRBJ2-5 19 TRBV12-5 . TGTGCTAGTGGTTTGGTATCGGTCGGGAGGATCAACCCTCAAGAGACCCAGTACTTC CASGLVSVGRINPQETQYF
. TRBJ2-7 12 TRBV7-9 . TGTGCCAGCAGCTTATCCGTCTACGAGCAGTACTTC CASSLSVYEQYF
. TRBJ2-2 15 TRBV6-1 . TGTGCCAGCAGTGAATGGGGACTGAACACCGGGGAGCTGTTTTTT CASSEWGLNTGELFF
. TRBJ1-6 14 TRBV28 . TGTGCCAGCAGTTTATCCCGGTCGTATTCACCCCTCCACTTT CASSLSRSYSPLHF
TRBD2 TRBJ2-3 16 TRBV5-1 few TGCGCCAGCAGTTCTTGGACTAGCGGACCCACAGATACGCAGTATTTT CASSSWTSGPTDTQYF
. TRBJ2-5 15 TRBV7-2 . TGTGCCAGCAGCTTATTCCCTAGGGGGCAAGAGACCCAGTACTTC CASSLFPRGQETQYF
. TRBJ1-1 14 TRBV19 . TGTGCCAGCACCGTCGGGGGGGGGAACACTGAAGCTTTCTTT CASTVGGGNTEAFF
TRBD2 TRBJ2-1 16 TRBV11-1 . TGTGCCAGCAGCCCAGCGGCTAGCGGGGACTACAATGAGCAGTTCTTC CASSPAASGDYNEQFF
TRBD2 TRBJ2-7 16 TRBV4-1 . TGCGCCAGCAGCCCATCTCTAGGCGGGAGAGCCTACGAGCAGTACTTC CASSPSLGGRAYEQYF
TRBD1 TRBJ2-3 16 TRBV6-5 few TGTGCCAGCAGTTTCTACGGACAGGGGAATACAGATACGCAGTATTTT CASSFYGQGNTDTQYF
. TRBJ2-3 15 TRBV11-2 . TGTGCCAGCAGCTCCTTTGGCGGGATAACAGATACGCAGTATTTT CASSSFGGITDTQYF
TRBD1 TRBJ1-3 15 TRBV18 . TGTGCCAGCTCACCACTGGACAGGGCTGGAAACACCATATATTTT CASSPLDRAGNTIYF
TRBD2 TRBJ2-3 16 TRBV11-2 once TGTGCCAGCAGCTTATGGGGGAGGGCTAGCACAGATACGCAGTATTTT CASSLWGRASTDTQYF
. TRBJ2-2 19 TRBV30 . TGTGCCTGGAGTGTAGTGTGGCACCTAGCCTACTCGAACACCGGGGAGCTGTTTTTT CAWSVVWHLAYSNTGELFF
TRBD2 TRBJ2-7 14 TRBV5-1 . TGCGCCAGCAGCTTGGGAGTAGCGGGATACGAGCAGTACTTC CASSLGVAGYEQYF
TRBD2 TRBJ2-7 15 TRBV5-5 few TGTGCCAGCAGTTCTGGCGGGGGTGTTGGATCCGAGCAGTACTTC CASSSGGGVGSEQYF
. TRBJ1-1 17 TRBV5-1 . TGCGCCAGCCGCCGGGGTGGGGCAGGGAGGGATCGGACTGAAGCTTTCTTT CASRRGGAGRDRTEAFF
. TRBJ1-4 14 TRBV19 few TGTGCCAGTACCCCAAATCCGGGGGTTGAAAAACTGTTTTTT CASTPNPGVEKLFF
TRBD1 TRBJ1-5 15 TRBV15 . TGTGCCACCAGCGGCGACAGGGGGCGCGATCAGCCCCAGCATTTT CATSGDRGRDQPQHF
. TRBJ1-5 13 TRBV12-5 . TGTGCTAGTGGTTGGCTTAGCAATCAGCCCCAGCATTTT CASGWLSNQPQHF
. TRBJ1-1 14 TRBV5-1 once TGCGCCAGCAGCTTAGAGCAGGGTTCAGTTGAAGCTTTCTTT CASSLEQGSVEAFF
. TRBJ2-3 14 TRBV11-2 . TGTGCCAGCAGCCAAGTGGAGTACACAGATACGCAGTATTTT CASSQVEYTDTQYF
TRBD1 TRBJ1-3 15 TRBV7-9 . TGTGCCAGCAGGAATAGACAGGGGCCTGGAAACACCATATATTTT CASRNRQGPGNTIYF
. TRBJ2-2 14 TRBV10-3 . TGTGCCATCAGAGGACAGCCGAACACCGGGGAGCTGTTTTTT CAIRGQPNTGELFF
TRBD1 TRBJ2-7 15 TRBV5-1 . TGCGCCAGCAGCTTGCAGGTTGACAGGGGATACGAGCAGTACTTC CASSLQVDRGYEQYF
TRBD2 TRBJ2-5 17 TRBV13 . TGTGCCAGCAGCTACCGGACTAGCGGGAGGCACCAAGAGACCCAGTACTTC CASSYRTSGRHQETQYF
. TRBJ2-1 15 TRBV6-5 once TGTGCCAGCAGCCCCGGGTCACCCTCCTACAATGAGCAGTTCTTC CASSPGSPSYNEQFF
. TRBJ1-5 15 TRBV7-9 . TGTGCCAGCAGCTTAGCTGCGGGGGGCAATCAGCCCCAGCATTTT CASSLAAGGNQPQHF
TRBD2 TRBJ2-1 17 TRBV7-9 . TGTGCCAGCAGCACATCCGGGACTAGCGGGAGGGTTAGTGAGCAGTTCTTC CASSTSGTSGRVSEQFF
. TRBJ1-5 15 TRBV6-6 . TGTGCCAGCAGCCCCGGACAGTATAGCAATCAGCCCCAGCATTTT CASSPGQYSNQPQHF
. TRBJ2-1 16 TRBV5-4 . TGTGCCAGCAGCGCAGGGGCCCCCAGCTCCTACAATGAGCAGTTCTTC CASSAGAPSSYNEQFF
TRBD1 TRBJ1-3 14 TRBV9 . TGTGCCAGCAGCGTCAGGGGGGCTGGAAACACCATATATTTT CASSVRGAGNTIYF
TRBD2 TRBJ2-7 14 TRBV5-6 . TGTGCCAGCAGCTTGGGTAGGGAGGGCTCCGAGCAGTACTTC CASSLGREGSEQYF
TRBD1 TRBJ2-7 14 TRBV6-5 . TGTGCCAGCAGTTACTCCCAGGGGGCGTACGAGCAGTACTTC CASSYSQGAYEQYF
TRBD1 TRBJ2-7 14 TRBV5-1 once TGCGCCAGCAGTCAGGGGGCGCGTATCCTCGAGCAGTACTTC CASSQGARILEQYF
TRBD1 TRBJ2-3 14 TRBV10-3 once TGTGCCACCCTAAGGGACAGAGAAACAGATACGCAGTATTTT CATLRDRETDTQYF
TRBD1 TRBJ1-4 15 TRBV4-3 . TGCGCCAGCAGCCAGAATAACAGGGGGCTTGAAAAACTGTTTTTT CASSQNNRGLEKLFF
. TRBJ2-1 15 TRBV7-9 . TGTGCCAGCAGCTTACGCCTAGGTGGTTACAATGAGCAGTTCTTC CASSLRLGGYNEQFF
TRBD2 TRBJ2-7 15 TRBV6-1 . TGTGCCAGCAGTTCCCTTAGCGGGAGGAGCTCCGAGCAGTACTTC CASSSLSGRSSEQYF
TRBD1 TRBJ1-5 15 TRBV2 medium-sized TGTGCCAGCAGTACGACAGGGAAAGGAAGTCAGCCCCAGCATTTT CASSTTGKGSQPQHF